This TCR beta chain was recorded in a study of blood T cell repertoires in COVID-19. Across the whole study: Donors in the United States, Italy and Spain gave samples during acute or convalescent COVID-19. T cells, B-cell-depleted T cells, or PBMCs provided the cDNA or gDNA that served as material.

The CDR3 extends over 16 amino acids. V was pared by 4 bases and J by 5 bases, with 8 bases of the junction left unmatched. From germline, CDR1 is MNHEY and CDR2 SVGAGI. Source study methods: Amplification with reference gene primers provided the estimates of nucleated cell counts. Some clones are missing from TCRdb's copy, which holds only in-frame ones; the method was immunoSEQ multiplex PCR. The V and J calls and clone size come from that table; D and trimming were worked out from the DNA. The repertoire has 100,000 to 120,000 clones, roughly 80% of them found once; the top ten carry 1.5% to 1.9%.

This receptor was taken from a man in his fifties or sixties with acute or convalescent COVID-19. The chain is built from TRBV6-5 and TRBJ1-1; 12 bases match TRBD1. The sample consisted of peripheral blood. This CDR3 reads CASSSLGQGARTEAFF. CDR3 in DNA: TGTGCCAGCAGTTCCCTGGGACAGGGGGCACGGACTGAAGCTTTCTTT.